In its sample, the clone carrying this TCR beta chain is medium-sized. Its target is unknown. One junction end does not reproduce the germline sequence, and a read error may be involved. TCRdb re-analysed the 5' RACE reads in MiXCR, keeping a single row per CDR3 protein. The repertoire includes around 9,000 distinct CDR3 sequences, more than 4% of them detected once, and approximately 10% sits in the top ten. These data are taken from a study of spatial heterogeneity in lung cancer. Germline-derived CDR1 and CDR2 are MDHEN and SYDVKM. This CDR3 has 11 residues. Time point given: sample taken at primary tumor resection. Whole RNA obtained from tumor, nontumor lung or frozen PBMC underwent sequencing without sorting. Study-wide points: Within tumors, counts of expanded alpha and beta TCRs tracked tumor mutation counts.

V is TRBV28 and J is TRBJ2-4; D is possibly TRBD1 (5 bases). The sequence was obtained from a female donor with early-stage non-small cell lung cancer. The sequenced sample was lung tumor tissue, obtained at surgery. The DNA for the CDR3 is TGTGCCAGCAGTTCGGACACCCTTAGGGACTTC. Its translation: CASSSDTLRDF. The variable domain in full, with the rest retrieved from reference TRBV28 and TRBJ2-4, is DVKVTQSSRYLVKRTGEKVFLECVQDMDHENMFWYRQDPGLGLRLIYFSYDVKMKEKGDIPEGYSVSREKKERFSLILESASTNQTSMYLCASSSDTLRDFGAGTRLSVL.